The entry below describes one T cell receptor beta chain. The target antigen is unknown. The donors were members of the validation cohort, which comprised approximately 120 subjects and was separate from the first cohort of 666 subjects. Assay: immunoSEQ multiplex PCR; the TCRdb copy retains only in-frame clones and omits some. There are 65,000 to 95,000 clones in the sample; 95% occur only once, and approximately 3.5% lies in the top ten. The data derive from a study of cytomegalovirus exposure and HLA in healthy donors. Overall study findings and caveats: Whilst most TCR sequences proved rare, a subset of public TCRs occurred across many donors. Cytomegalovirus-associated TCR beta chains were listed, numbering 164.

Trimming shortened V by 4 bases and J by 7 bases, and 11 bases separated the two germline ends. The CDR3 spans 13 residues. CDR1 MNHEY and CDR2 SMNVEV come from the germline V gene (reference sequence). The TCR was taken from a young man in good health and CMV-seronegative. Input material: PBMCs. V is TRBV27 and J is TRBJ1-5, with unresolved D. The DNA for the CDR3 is TGTGCCAGCAGTTCGGACCCGGGACAGCCCCAGCATTTT. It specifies CASSSDPGQPQHF.